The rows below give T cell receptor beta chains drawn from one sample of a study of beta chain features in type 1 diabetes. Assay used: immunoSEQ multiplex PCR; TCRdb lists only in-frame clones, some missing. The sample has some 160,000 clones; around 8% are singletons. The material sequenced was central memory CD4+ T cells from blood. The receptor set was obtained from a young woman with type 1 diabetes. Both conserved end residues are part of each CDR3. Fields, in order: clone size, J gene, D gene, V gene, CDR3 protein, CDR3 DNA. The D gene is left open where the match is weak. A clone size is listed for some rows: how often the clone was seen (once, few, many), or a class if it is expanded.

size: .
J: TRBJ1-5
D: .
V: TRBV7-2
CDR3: CASSLVWAVNQPQHF
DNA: TGTGCCAGCAGCTTAGTCTGGGCCGTTAATCAGCCCCAGCATTTT

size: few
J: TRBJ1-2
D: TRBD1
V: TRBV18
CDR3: CASSPGQEGGYTF
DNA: TGTGCCAGCTCCCCAGGACAGGAAGGAGGCTACACCTTC

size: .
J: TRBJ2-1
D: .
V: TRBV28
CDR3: CASSFRGLGEQFF
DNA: TGTGCCAGCAGTTTTAGAGGGTTGGGCGAGCAGTTCTTC

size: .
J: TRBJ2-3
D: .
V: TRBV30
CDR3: CAWGRGVEDTQYF
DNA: TGTGCCTGGGGGCGGGGAGTGGAAGATACGCAGTATTTT

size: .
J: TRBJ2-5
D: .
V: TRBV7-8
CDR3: CASSQRGNTETQYF
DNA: TGTGCCAGCAGCCAAAGGGGAAACACAGAGACCCAGTACTTC

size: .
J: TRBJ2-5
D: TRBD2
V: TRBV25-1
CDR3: CASTEGLAGGPKTQYF
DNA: TGTGCCAGCACCGAAGGCCTAGCGGGGGGGCCGAAGACCCAGTACTTC

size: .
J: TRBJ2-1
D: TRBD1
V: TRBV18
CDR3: CASSPTGGSYNEQFF
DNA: TGTGCCAGCTCACCAACAGGGGGCTCCTACAATGAGCAGTTCTTC

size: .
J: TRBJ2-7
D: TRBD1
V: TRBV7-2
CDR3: CASSPGQGNHEQYF
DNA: TGTGCCAGCAGCCCGGGACAGGGTAACCACGAGCAGTACTTC

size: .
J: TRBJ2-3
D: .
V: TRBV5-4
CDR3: CASSMTITDTQYF
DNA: TGTGCCAGCAGCATGACTATCACAGATACGCAGTATTTT

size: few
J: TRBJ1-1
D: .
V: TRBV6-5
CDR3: CASRDRGGSTEAFF
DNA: TGTGCCAGCAGGGATCGCGGGGGAAGCACTGAAGCTTTCTTT

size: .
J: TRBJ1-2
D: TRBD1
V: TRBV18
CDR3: CASSPAQGTYGYTF
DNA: TGTGCCAGCTCACCAGCACAGGGGACTTATGGCTACACCTTC

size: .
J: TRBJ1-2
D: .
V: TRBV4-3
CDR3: CASSQGIGEGYTF
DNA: TGCGCCAGCAGCCAAGGGATCGGGGAAGGCTACACCTTC

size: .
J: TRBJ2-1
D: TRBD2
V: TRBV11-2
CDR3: CASSFLAGGPHEQFF
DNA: TGTGCCAGCAGCTTCCTAGCGGGAGGGCCGCATGAGCAGTTCTTC

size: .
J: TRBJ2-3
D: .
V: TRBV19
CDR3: CASTKGRWSTDTQYF
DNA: TGTGCCAGTACCAAAGGCAGGTGGAGCACAGATACGCAGTATTTT

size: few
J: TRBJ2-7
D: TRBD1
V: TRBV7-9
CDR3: CASSLGTGKAYEQYF
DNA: TGTGCCAGCAGCTTAGGGACAGGGAAGGCCTACGAGCAGTACTTC

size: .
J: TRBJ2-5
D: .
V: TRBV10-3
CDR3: CAISGTHEMETQYF
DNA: TGTGCCATCAGCGGGACTCATGAGATGGAGACCCAGTACTTC

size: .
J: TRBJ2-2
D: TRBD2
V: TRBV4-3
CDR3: CASSQESGGGTGELFF
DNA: TGCGCCAGCAGCCAAGAGAGCGGGGGGGGAACCGGGGAGCTGTTTTTT

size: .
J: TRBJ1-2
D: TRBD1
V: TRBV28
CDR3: CASSAPGQGNSGNYGYTF
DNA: TGTGCCAGCAGTGCCCCGGGACAGGGGAACTCGGGTAACTATGGCTACACCTTC

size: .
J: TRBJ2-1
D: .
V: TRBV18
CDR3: CASSPTFNEQFF
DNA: TGTGCCAGCTCGCCCACATTTAATGAGCAGTTCTTC

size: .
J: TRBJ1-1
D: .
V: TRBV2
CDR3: CASSVDTGSTEAFF
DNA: TGTGCCAGCAGTGTCGACACAGGGAGCACTGAAGCTTTCTTT

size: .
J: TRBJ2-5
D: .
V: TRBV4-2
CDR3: CASSPGLRGQETQYF
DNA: TGTGCCAGCAGCCCCGGTCTGCGGGGCCAAGAGACCCAGTACTTC

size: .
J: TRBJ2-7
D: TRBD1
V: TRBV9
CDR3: CASSLDEGQYEQYF
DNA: TGTGCCAGCAGCCTAGATGAGGGACAGTACGAGCAGTACTTC

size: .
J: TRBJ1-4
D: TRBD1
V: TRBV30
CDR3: CAWRPGQGTNEKLFF
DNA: TGTGCCTGGAGGCCGGGACAGGGGACTAATGAAAAACTGTTTTTT

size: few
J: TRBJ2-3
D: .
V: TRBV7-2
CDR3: CASSLDRSTDTQYF
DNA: TGTGCCAGCAGCTTAGATCGGAGCACAGATACGCAGTATTTT

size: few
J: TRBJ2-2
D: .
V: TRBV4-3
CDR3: CASSQEWANTGELFF
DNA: TGCGCCAGCAGCCAAGAGTGGGCTAACACCGGGGAGCTGTTTTTT

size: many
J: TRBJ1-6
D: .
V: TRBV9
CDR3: CASSVSGDSPLHF
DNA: TGTGCCAGCAGCGTATCCGGGGATTCACCCCTCCACTTT

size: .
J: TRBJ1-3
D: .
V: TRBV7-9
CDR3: CASILSGNTIYF
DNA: TGTGCCAGCATCCTCTCTGGAAACACCATATATTTT

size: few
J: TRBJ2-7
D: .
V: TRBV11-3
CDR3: CASSLEPSLPYEQYF
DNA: TGTGCCAGCAGCTTAGAACCTAGCCTACCCTACGAGCAGTACTTC

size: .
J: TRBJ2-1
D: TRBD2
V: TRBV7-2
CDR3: CASRGAGGGNEQFF
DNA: TGTGCCAGCAGGGGCGCGGGGGGGGGCAATGAGCAGTTCTTC